Shown below are 23 T cell receptor beta chains from a single sample sequenced in a study of control samples from healthy donors and cancer patients. Data came from immunoSEQ multiplex PCR; TCRdb stores just in-frame clones and leaves some out. This table has about 150,000 clones, under 95% appearing once. Material: blood. These TCRs come from a man between 18 and 35 years old in good health.

The V call is TRBV5-1, the J call TRBJ2-7; 9 bases fit TRBD2. V trimming: 3 bases; J trimming: 2 bases; junction bases outside the gene matches: 15. The CDR3 has 18 amino acids. Looked up from germline, CDR1 is SGHRS and CDR2 is YFSETQ. DNA for the CDR3: TGCGCCAGCAGCTCGGGGAGATTTGCGGGGGGGTATCCCTACGAGCAGTACTTC. It translates to CASSSGRFAGGYPYEQYF.

This chain joins TRBV11-2 and TRBJ1-1, with a tentative D call TRBD1 (6 bases). This CDR3 spans 15 amino acids. Germline CDR1 reads SGHAT; CDR2 reads FQNNGV. Trimming cost V 2 bases and J 3 bases, with 13 bases left between them. This CDR3 is CASSLYPGADTEAFF. The DNA for the CDR3 is TGTGCCAGCAGCTTATATCCAGGGGCGGACACTGAAGCTTTCTTT. The full variable domain, in which reference TRBV11-2 and TRBJ1-1 provide the parts outside the CDR3, is EAGVAQSPRYKIIEKRQSVAFWCNPISGHATLYWYQQILGQGPKLLIQFQNNGVVDDSQLPKDRFSAERLKGVDSTLKIQPAKLEDSAVYLCASSLYPGADTEAFFGQGTRLTVV.

This chain joins TRBV18 and TRBJ1-1; 7 bases map to TRBD1. V dropped 6 bases and J dropped 3; count of bases not matched to a gene: 1. Germline CDR1 and CDR2: KGHSH and LQKENI. CDR3 length equals 12 residues. As DNA, the CDR3 is TGTGCCAGCTCTCAGGGGGACACTGAAGCTTTCTTT. The encoded protein is CASSQGDTEAFF. Looking up the rest from reference TRBV18 and TRBJ1-1 gives the full variable domain: NAGVMQNPRHLVRRRGQEARLRCSPMKGHSHVYWYRQLPEEGLKFMVYLQKENIIDESGMPKERFSAEFPKEGPSILRIQQVVRGDSAAYFCASSQGDTEAFFGQGTRLTVV.

The chain is built from TRBV3-1 (or the pseudogene TRBV3-2) and TRBJ1-1, with D hard to call. V gave up 1 base and J gave up 5 bases, with 11 bases separating them. CDR3 size: 14 residues. Germline V gives CDR1 LGHDT, CDR2 YNNKEL (reference sequence). As DNA, the CDR3 is TGTGCCAGCAGCCAAGGGAAGGGTCGGACTGAAGCTTTCTTT. This translates into CASSQGKGRTEAFF.

The DNA of the CDR3 is TGCAGCGTTGAACTAGGATTGGGGGATACGCAGTATTTT. Translated, it gives CSVELGLGDTQYF. The chain joins TRBV29-1 to TRBJ2-3; D is uncertain. Trimming removed 2 bases from V and 6 bases from J, with 12 bases in between. This CDR3 is 13 amino acids long. Germline values: CDR1 SQVTM, CDR2 ANQGSEA.

This clone came up once. The chain couples TRBV28 to TRBJ1-1, with D possibly matching TRBD1 (6 bases). Germline V gene data show CDR1 as MDHEN and CDR2 as SYDVKM. The CDR3 is made up of 12 amino acids. V was cut by 3 bases and J by 6 bases, with 8 bases left in between. For the CDR3, the DNA is TGTGCCAGCAGTTTGGGGGGCCCTGAAGCTTTCTTT. It yields the protein CASSLGGPEAFF.

This clone was seen once. The chain couples TRBV6-5 to TRBJ2-7; D uncertain. CDR3 length equals 14 residues. Trimming stripped 5 bases from V and 4 bases from J, with 15 bases between. CDR1 and CDR2 (germline): MNHEY, SVGAGI. The CDR3 here is CASSSLDAPYEQYF. The CDR3 nucleotides read TGTGCCAGCAGTAGCCTGGATGCCCCATACGAGCAGTACTTC.

The chain combines TRBV24-1 with TRBJ2-7; weak D call: TRBD2 (6 bases). This CDR3 comprises 14 residues. Between the trimmed V and J ends, which lost 12 bases and 2 bases, there was a span of 19 bases. Germline assignment: CDR1 KGHDR and CDR2 SFDVKD. CDR3 nucleotides: TGTGCCCCTGAGTCGGCGGGGCCCCCCTACGAGCAGTACTTC. Protein: CAPESAGPPYEQYF.

This clone is a singleton in its sample. The chain is built from TRBV19 and TRBJ1-1; unclear D gene. CDR3 size: 14 residues. Germline CDR1 reads LNHDA; CDR2 reads SQIVND (reference sequence). V gave up 2 bases and J gave up 1 base, with 8 bases separating them. The CDR3 DNA sequence: TGTGCCAGTAGTATAAAGGCGGGGAACACTGAAGCTTTCTTT. This encodes CASSIKAGNTEAFF.

The CDR3 nucleotides are TGTGCCAGTAGTAGCGGGACAGGGGGCTTGGCTAATGAAAAACTGTTTTTT. Residues: CASSSGTGGLANEKLFF. The chain carries TRBV19 and TRBJ1-4; 12 nucleotides line up with TRBD1. This CDR3 has 17 residues. Germline lookup yields CDR1 LNHDA and CDR2 SQIVND (reference sequence). After removal of 4 bases from V and 3 bases from J, the junction contained 6 bases not matched to a gene.

V gene TRBV29-1 combines with J gene TRBJ1-6; D uncertain. V lost 3 bases and J lost 7, with 10 bases in between. In germline, CDR1 is SQVTM, CDR2 ANQGSEA. This CDR3 comprises 13 residues. The CDR3 coding sequence is TGCAGCGTTGAGGAGGTTGCAAATTCACCCCTCCACTTT. This translates into CSVEEVANSPLHF.

The CDR3 DNA reads TGTGCCACCAAAATCGCCGGGACTGACTATGGCTACACCTTC. Its protein is CATKIAGTDYGYTF. The chain combines TRBV15 with TRBJ1-2; possibly TRBD1 for D (5 bases). CDR3 length equals 14 residues. Trimming stripped 7 bases from V and 3 bases from J, with 15 bases between. Looked up from germline, CDR1 is LNHNV and CDR2 is YYDKDF (reference sequence).

This rearrangement joins TRBV4-2 to TRBJ1-5; D call uncertain. Trimming took off 4 bases at V and 4 bases at J, with 8 bases between the two ends. Germline assignment: CDR1 LGHNA and CDR2 YNFKEQ. This CDR3 has 13 residues. The chain's CDR3 is CASSPQANQPQHF. The CDR3 DNA sequence: TGTGCCAGCAGCCCCCAGGCGAATCAGCCCCAGCATTTT.

In the case of this clone: Other DNA variants within this sample encode the same CDR3. V and J are TRBV7-9 and TRBJ1-5; no reliable D call. The germline V gene has CDR1 SEHNR and CDR2 FQNEAQ (reference sequence). Between the trimmed V and J ends, which lost 1 base and 2 bases, there was a span of 6 bases. The CDR3 sequence is 14 residues long. The CDR3 sequence: CASSLEAGNQPQHF. The CDR3 coding sequence is TGTGCCAGCAGCTTAGAGGCAGGCAATCAGCCCCAGCATTTT.

The sample holds one count of this clone. V usage is TRBV6-5 and J usage is TRBJ1-2; D might be TRBD1 (5 bases). The CDR3 sequence is 14 residues long. Germline values: CDR1 MNHEY, CDR2 SVGAGI. V was clipped by 8 bases and J by 2 bases, with 15 bases between them. CDR3 nucleotide sequence: TGTGCCAGCTTGGCAGACGGGGGGAACTATGGCTACACCTTC. It encodes CASLADGGNYGYTF.

The rearrangement uses TRBV12-2 and TRBJ1-4; the table's D call, TRBD1, has no DNA check behind it. TRBV12-2 is listed as a pseudogene. The CDR3 sequence is 17 residues long. The CDR3 sequence is CASRLELSTGVNEKLFF. CDR3 nucleotides: TGTGCAAGTCGCTTAGAACTATCTACAGGGGTTAATGAAAAACTGTTTTTT.

In this sample, this clone turned up once. CDR3 protein: CAWSAGRYEQYF. The CDR3 DNA reads TGTGCCTGGAGCGCAGGGAGATACGAGCAGTACTTC. This sequence joins TRBV30 and TRBJ2-7; D tentatively fits TRBD1 or TRBD2 (5 bases each). Trimming pared 3 bases from V and 4 bases from J, leaving 10 bases between. Looked up from germline, CDR1 is GTSNPN and CDR2 is SVGIG (reference sequence). The CDR3 sequence is 12 residues long.

The chain couples TRBV7-9 to TRBJ2-1, with D uncertain. CDR1 and CDR2 (germline): SEHNR, FQNEAQ (reference sequence). CDR3 length: 11 amino acids. The V end was cut by 5 bases, the J end by 7 bases, with 6 bases between. The CDR3 DNA sequence: TGTGCCAGCAGCCACGGGAATGAGCAGTTCTTC. Protein product: CASSHGNEQFF.

V usage is TRBV19 and J usage is TRBJ2-2, with 7 bases aligning to TRBD1. Germline CDR1 is LNHDA and CDR2 is SQIVND (reference sequence). V was clipped by 7 bases and J by 1 base; unmatched bases: 3. The CDR3 covers 14 residues. The CDR3 reads CASIGTVNTGELFF. CDR3 coding DNA: TGTGCCAGTATCGGGACAGTGAACACCGGGGAGCTGTTTTTT.

The chain carries TRBV6-2 or TRBV6-3 and TRBJ1-5; D ambiguous. The CDR3 length is 14 residues. V was clipped by 5 bases and J by 1 base, with 9 bases between them. Germline lookup yields CDR1 MNHEY and CDR2 SVGEGT. In nucleotides, the CDR3 is TGTGCCAGCAGTGCGACGGCAAGCAATCAGCCCCAGCATTTT. This gives the protein CASSATASNQPQHF.

The CDR3 DNA reads TGTGCCAGCAGCTTCGGTAACACAGATACGCAGTATTTT. Protein: CASSFGNTDTQYF. The chain recombines TRBV5-6 with TRBJ2-3; D unclear. Germline-derived CDR1 and CDR2 are SGHDT and YYEEEE. Trimming left V 2 bases short and J 2 bases short, with 6 bases between. This CDR3 comprises 13 residues. Full variable domain (remainder filled in from reference TRBV5-6 and TRBJ2-3): DAGVTQSPTHLIKTRGQQVTLRCSPKSGHDTVSWYQQALGQGPQFIFQYYEEEERQRGNFPDRFSGHQFPNYSSELNVNALLLGDSALYLCASSFGNTDTQYFGPGTRLTVL.

The rearrangement joins TRBV15 to TRBJ1-6; 9 bases are a match to TRBD1. CDR1 and CDR2 (germline): LNHNV, YYDKDF (reference sequence). Trimming removed 4 bases from V and 9 bases from J; junction bases left unmatched: 4. CDR3 length: 14 residues. CDR3 loop: CATSKTGGSSPLHF. For the CDR3, the DNA is TGTGCCACCAGCAAGACAGGGGGAAGTTCACCCCTCCACTTT.

The table lists this clone with a few counts. The chain uses TRBV28 and TRBJ2-6; perhaps TRBD1 as D (5 bases). CDR1 MDHEN and CDR2 SYDVKM come from the germline V gene. CDR3 length: 15 amino acids. Trimming took 7 bases from V and 0 from J, leaving 10 bases between them. The CDR3 coding sequence is TGTGCCAGCAAACCCGACAGCTCTGGGGCCAACGTCCTGACTTTC. Translation gives CASKPDSSGANVLTF.